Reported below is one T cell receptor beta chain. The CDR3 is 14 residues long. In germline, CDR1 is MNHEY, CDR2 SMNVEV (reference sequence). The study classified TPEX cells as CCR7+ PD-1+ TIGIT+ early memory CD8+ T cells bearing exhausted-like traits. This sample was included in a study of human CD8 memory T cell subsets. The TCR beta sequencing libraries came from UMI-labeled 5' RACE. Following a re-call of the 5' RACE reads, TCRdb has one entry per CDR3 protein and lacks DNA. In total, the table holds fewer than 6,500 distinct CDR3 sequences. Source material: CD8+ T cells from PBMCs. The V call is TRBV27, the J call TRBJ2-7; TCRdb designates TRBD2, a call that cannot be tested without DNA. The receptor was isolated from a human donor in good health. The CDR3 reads CASRPRDPAYEQYF.